These 30 T cell receptor beta chains came from one sample sequenced in a study of CD8+ T cells in alopecia areata. The authors extracted RNA and reverse transcribed it into cDNA as the sequencing template. Sequenced by immunoSEQ multiplex PCR; TCRdb stores in-frame clones only, minus some. The sample has 110,000 to 150,000 clones, roughly 58% seen once. The specimen was CD8+ T cells sorted from blood. These receptors all come from a human donor in good health.

This clone was seen once. V and J are TRBV28 and TRBJ2-5; the match to TRBD2 covers 8 bases. In germline, CDR1 is MDHEN, CDR2 SYDVKM. There are 15 residues in the CDR3. With V trimmed by 5 bases and J by 3 bases, 8 bases remained unmatched. The CDR3 loop is CASSPSAGVKETQYF. CDR3 nucleotide sequence: TGTGCCAGCAGTCCGTCAGCGGGAGTAAAAGAGACCCAGTACTTC. Filled out from reference TRBV28 and TRBJ2-5, the complete variable domain reads DVKVTQSSRYLVKRTGEKVFLECVQDMDHENMFWYRQDPGLGLRLIYFSYDVKMKEKGDIPEGYSVSREKKERFSLILESASTNQTSMYLCASSPSAGVKETQYFGPGTRLLVL.

The J gene is TRBJ2-3, the V gene TRBV18; D gene unclear. V was cut by 6 bases and J by 2 bases, with 18 bases left in between. The CDR3 covers 16 residues. Germline V gene data show CDR1 as KGHSH and CDR2 as LQKENI. CDR3 sequence reads: CASSAEYGDSTDTQYF. The CDR3 nucleotides are TGTGCCAGCTCCGCAGAGTATGGGGATTCCACAGATACGCAGTATTTT.

The chain uses TRBV11-2 and TRBJ2-3; tentative D call: TRBD2 (6 bases). V lost 1 base to trimming and J lost 4 bases, with 18 bases between them. The CDR3 consists of 17 residues. Germline values: CDR1 SGHAT, CDR2 FQNNGV. The CDR3 region is CASSLAAHRGWADTQYF. The CDR3, as DNA: TGTGCCAGCAGCTTAGCTGCCCACCGGGGGTGGGCAGATACGCAGTATTTT.

This rearrangement joins TRBV29-1 to TRBJ2-7; TRBD2 matches 8 bases. This CDR3 spans 14 amino acids. After removal of 6 bases from V and 2 bases from J, the junction contained 9 bases not matched to a gene. From germline, CDR1 is SQVTM and CDR2 ANQGSEA. The CDR3 sequence: CSVETSGSTYEQYF. Written as DNA, the CDR3 is TGCAGCGTCGAAACTAGCGGCAGTACCTACGAGCAGTACTTC.

The chain couples TRBV29-1 to TRBJ2-1; D may be TRBD1 (6 bases). V was cut by 7 bases and J by 9 bases, with 13 bases left in between. This CDR3 region has 11 residues. The germline V gene has CDR1 SQVTM and CDR2 ANQGSEA. The DNA of the CDR3 is TGCAGCGCCGCTCGAGGGGGTGAGCAGTTCTTC. Protein sequence: CSAARGGEQFF.

This chain connects TRBV5-4 to TRBJ2-3; D gene unclear. The V gene lost 3 bases and the J gene lost 4 bases, with 15 bases spanning the gap. Germline V CDR1 and CDR2: SGHNT, YYREEE (reference sequence). The CDR3 has 15 residues. Here the CDR3 DNA reads TGTGCCAGCAGCTCGAGACCTAGTACTCCAGATACGCAGTATTTT. Translation: CASSSRPSTPDTQYF.

The CDR3 region is CASSDLTGTGQPQHF. As DNA, the CDR3 is TGTGCCAGCAGTGATTTGACAGGGACGGGACAGCCCCAGCATTTT. The chain couples TRBV7-8 to TRBJ1-5; 7 bases line up with TRBD1. V shed 6 bases and J 7 bases; nucleotides not matched to a gene: 12. The germline gives CDR1 SGHVS, CDR2 FQNEAQ. The CDR3 sequence is 15 residues long.

The rearrangement joins TRBV5-1 to TRBJ2-2; D remains ambiguous. Trimming shortened V by 4 bases and J by 7 bases, and 11 bases separated the two germline ends. There are 13 residues in the CDR3. CDR1 is SGHRS, CDR2 YFSETQ, per germline. The CDR3 sequence is CASSHPPFGELFF. The CDR3 region has the DNA TGCGCCAGCAGCCATCCCCCCTTCGGGGAGCTGTTTTTT. Full variable domain (outside the CDR3, taken from reference TRBV5-1 and TRBJ2-2): KAGVTQTPRYLIKTRGQQVTLSCSPISGHRSVSWYQQTPGQGLQFLFEYFSETQRNKGNFPGRFSGRQFSNSRSEMNVSTLELGDSALYLCASSHPPFGELFFGEGSRLTVL.

As DNA, the CDR3 is TGTGCCAGCTCAGATAGTACAGGGATCACTGAAGCTTTCTTT. This translates into CASSDSTGITEAFF. The chain combines TRBV18 with TRBJ1-1; D might be TRBD1 (6 bases). The CDR3 has 14 residues. Germline V gene lookup returns CDR1 KGHSH and CDR2 LQKENI. The ends were cut back, 5 bases at V and 4 bases at J, with 14 bases in the middle. The entire variable domain, with the rest obtained from reference TRBV18 and TRBJ1-1, is as follows: NAGVMQNPRHLVRRRGQEARLRCSPMKGHSHVYWYRQLPEEGLKFMVYLQKENIIDESGMPKERFSAEFPKEGPSILRIQQVVRGDSAAYFCASSDSTGITEAFFGQGTRLTVV.

On this clone: At the DNA level, this CDR3 is encoded by other sequences in the same sample as well. The rearrangement joins TRBV29-1 to TRBJ2-7, with D uncertain. Germline V lookup: CDR1 SQVTM, CDR2 ANQGSEA. The CDR3 sequence is 12 residues long. V was shortened by 0 bases and J by 2 bases, with 5 bases between the two germline ends. CDR3 sequence (DNA): TGCAGCGTTGAAGACAGACCCTACGAGCAGTACTTC. Protein sequence: CSVEDRPYEQYF.

The chain joins TRBV2 to TRBJ2-7, with D perhaps TRBD1 (6 bases). Germline CDR1 reads SNHLY; CDR2 reads FYNNEI. This CDR3 is 14 amino acids long. Trimming shortened V by 0 bases and J by 3 bases, and 9 bases separated the two germline ends. CDR3 DNA: TGTGCCAGCAGTGAAGCGCCACAGGGCTACGAGCAGTACTTC. Translated: CASSEAPQGYEQYF.

The chain combines TRBV13 with TRBJ2-3; 8 bases match TRBD2. Unmatched junction bases numbered 10, after V lost 6 bases and J lost 5 bases. The CDR3 contains 15 residues. Germline-derived CDR1 and CDR2 are PRHDT and FYEKMQ (reference sequence). CDR3 in DNA: TGTGCCAGCAGGGTAGCGGGGAGGGCCGAAGATACGCAGTATTTT. This gives the protein CASRVAGRAEDTQYF.

This sequence joins TRBV29-1 and TRBJ2-1, with 7 bases matching TRBD1. CDR3 length: 13 amino acids. Trimming at V came to 6 bases and at J to 4 bases, leaving 6 bases not matched to a gene. Looked up from germline, CDR1 is SQVTM and CDR2 is ANQGSEA. The CDR3 DNA is TGCAGCGTCTGGACAGGCGGTTACAATGAGCAGTTCTTC. It is translated as CSVWTGGYNEQFF.

The V and J genes are TRBV5-1 and TRBJ1-1; the D is unclear. The germline V and J ends were trimmed by 0 bases and 7 bases, with 10 bases remaining between them. The CDR3 has 13 residues. Germline CDR1 reads SGHRS; CDR2 reads YFSETQ. For the CDR3, the DNA is TGCGCCAGCAGCTTGGATGGAGTAGGTGAAGCTTTCTTT. Translating gives CASSLDGVGEAFF.

The chain joins TRBV9 to TRBJ2-3; 11 bases line up with TRBD2. The junction had 3 bases not matched to a gene; V was cut back by 0 bases and J by 6 bases. The CDR3 sequence is 15 residues long. The V gene's germline CDR1 is SGDLS and CDR2 YYNGEE. This CDR3 reads CASSVASGGSDTQYF. As DNA, the CDR3 is TGTGCCAGCAGCGTAGCTAGCGGGGGGTCCGATACGCAGTATTTT.

V usage is TRBV5-1 and J usage is TRBJ1-5; D gene ambiguous. The CDR3 runs 14 residues. The V gene's germline CDR1 is SGHRS and CDR2 YFSETQ. The V gene lost 4 bases and the J gene lost 1 base, with 9 bases spanning the gap. CDR3 in amino acids: CASSPTPSNQPQHF. As DNA, the CDR3 is TGCGCCAGCAGCCCGACACCAAGCAATCAGCCCCAGCATTTT.

The rearrangement joins TRBV29-1 to TRBJ1-1, with 8 bases that match TRBD1. Trimming took 6 bases from V and 3 from J; bases not matched to a gene: 3. Germline V lookup: CDR1 SQVTM, CDR2 ANQGSEA. This CDR3 is built from 12 residues. The CDR3 region has the DNA TGCAGCGTCGGACAGGGTGACACTGAAGCTTTCTTT. Residues: CSVGQGDTEAFF.

This sequence joins TRBV15 and TRBJ2-7; 8 bases fit TRBD1. Trimming at V came to 5 bases and at J to 3 bases, leaving 6 bases not matched to a gene. The CDR3 is 14 amino acids. Germline loops: CDR1 LNHNV, CDR2 YYDKDF (reference sequence). The DNA of the CDR3 is TGTGCCACCAGCGATACAGGGGGGAGCTACGAGCAGTACTTC. Its protein is CATSDTGGSYEQYF.

The table lists this clone with many counts. The J gene is TRBJ1-2, the V gene TRBV11-2; no definite D call. With 2 bases removed from V and 1 base from J, the gap between germline ends came to 14 bases. The CDR3 spans 16 residues. Germline V gene lookup returns CDR1 SGHAT and CDR2 FQNNGV. CDR3 amino acids: CASSLLGGSNNYGYTF. The CDR3 coding sequence is TGTGCCAGCAGCTTACTGGGAGGGTCTAATAACTATGGCTACACCTTC.

The V and J genes are TRBV5-4 and TRBJ2-4; the D gene could be TRBD1 or TRBD2 (5 bases each). The CDR3 contains 14 residues. CDR1 SGHNT and CDR2 YYREEE come from the germline V gene (reference sequence). The V end lost 4 bases, the J end lost 8 bases, and 16 bases lay between the germline ends. The CDR3 sequence is CASSQEGSWDIQYF. DNA of the CDR3: TGTGCCAGCAGCCAAGAGGGGAGCTGGGACATTCAGTACTTC.

This clone was detected a few times. The V call is TRBV4-1, the J call TRBJ2-7, with 9 bases identical to TRBD1. The CDR3 loop spans 14 amino acids. The germline gives CDR1 MGHRA, CDR2 YSYEKL. With V trimmed by 0 bases and J by 4 bases, 1 base remained unmatched. The CDR3 DNA sequence: TGCGCCAGCAGCCAAGAGACAGGGGGGTACGAGCAGTACTTC. Its protein product is CASSQETGGYEQYF.

This clone was detected only a few times. V usage is TRBV9 and J usage is TRBJ2-3; D not resolved. Germline CDR1 SGDLS, CDR2 YYNGEE. The CDR3 contains 9 residues. The V end was cut by 10 bases, the J end by 5 bases, with 5 bases between. CDR3 DNA sequence: TGTGCCTGGAAAGATACGCAGTATTTT. As protein: CAWKDTQYF.

The V and J genes are TRBV15 and TRBJ2-7, with D possibly matching TRBD1 (6 bases). Germline V gene lookup returns CDR1 LNHNV and CDR2 YYDKDF (reference sequence). Trimming removed 4 bases at V and 5 bases at J, with 12 bases between. This CDR3 is built from 13 residues. The DNA for the CDR3 is TGTGCCACCAGCAAACCGCCAGGGGACGAGCAGTACTTC. It specifies CATSKPPGDEQYF.

This sequence joins TRBV6-5 and TRBJ2-5, with 8 bases that match TRBD2. The V gene end was trimmed by 4 bases and the J gene end by 1 base; junction bases not matched to a gene: 5. Germline V gene lookup returns CDR1 MNHEY and CDR2 SVGAGI. CDR3 length equals 15 residues. CDR3 in DNA: TGTGCCAGCAGTTTAACTAGCGGTACCCAAGAGACCCAGTACTTC. This encodes CASSLTSGTQETQYF.

This chain joins TRBV6-5 and TRBJ1-2, with D unresolved. Trimming took off 8 bases at V and 2 bases at J, with 6 bases between the two ends. Germline CDR1 and CDR2: MNHEY and SVGAGI. CDR3 length: 11 residues. The CDR3 coding sequence is TGTGCCAGCGCAGGAAACTATGGCTACACCTTC. Its translation is CASAGNYGYTF.

This clone was picked up a small number of times. This chain joins TRBV28 and TRBJ2-1, with D tentatively TRBD1 (6 bases). The germline CDR1 and CDR2 sequences are MDHEN and SYDVKM. V was trimmed by 5 bases and J by 3 bases, leaving 14 bases between them. The CDR3 totals 15 residues. The CDR3 nucleotides read TGTGCCAGCAGTCCGCGAACAGGGCTCTACAATGAGCAGTTCTTC. Translation gives CASSPRTGLYNEQFF.

The chain employs TRBV27 and TRBJ2-5, with 9 bases fitting TRBD2. Germline CDR1 reads MNHEY; CDR2 reads SMNVEV (reference sequence). With V trimmed by 5 bases and J by 5 bases, 6 bases remained unmatched. The CDR3 has 14 residues. The CDR3 sequence: CASSQLAGVETQYF. Written as DNA, the CDR3 is TGTGCCAGCAGTCAATTAGCGGGAGTTGAGACCCAGTACTTC.

This clone was seen once. This chain links TRBV2 with TRBJ2-7; TRBD1 agrees at 7 bases. J lost 2 bases, V lost 7 bases, and 8 bases had no gene match. Germline values: CDR1 SNHLY, CDR2 FYNNEI. This CDR3 contains 14 residues. This CDR3 is CASKIRDSPYEQYF. The CDR3 DNA reads TGTGCCAGCAAGATCCGGGACAGCCCCTACGAGCAGTACTTC.

This clone was detected only a few times. The chain links TRBV10-3 to TRBJ1-3, with 9 positions matching TRBD1. In germline, CDR1 is ENHRY, CDR2 SYGVKD. V lost 6 bases to trimming and J lost 0 bases; unmatched junction nucleotides: 3. This CDR3 spans 15 amino acids. The CDR3 sequence is CAIRDRGTSGNTIYF. DNA for the CDR3: TGTGCCATCAGGGACAGGGGAACCTCTGGAAACACCATATATTTT.

CDR3 sequence (DNA): TGCAGCGTTCCTTTGACAAACTCCCAGTACTTC. Translated, it gives CSVPLTNSQYF. The V gene is TRBV29-1, the J gene TRBJ2-5; no definite D call. CDR3 length equals 11 residues. V was clipped by 5 bases and J by 9 bases, with 13 bases between them. CDR1 and CDR2 (germline): SQVTM, ANQGSEA.